This T cell receptor (beta chain) is from a study of OX40 agonist ivuxolimab in advanced cancers. If patients had autoimmune disease history or systemic immunosuppression, they were excluded. Only in-frame clones appear in the TCRdb table, and some are missing; sequencing was by immunoSEQ multiplex PCR. Of more than 100,000 clones listed, roughly nine tenths are singletons. Germline CDR1 KGHSH, CDR2 LQKENI. The V and J ends lost 2 bases and 9 bases respectively, with 20 bases between them. This CDR3 contains 16 residues. V usage is TRBV18 and J usage is TRBJ2-4, with TRBD2 as a possible D gene (5 bases). This specimen consisted of CD4+ or CD8+ T cells sorted from blood, obtained in a trial of the OX40 agonist ivuxolimab. This receptor was taken from an adult with an advanced solid tumor such as melanoma, head and neck, liver or kidney cancer. Here the CDR3 DNA reads TGTGCCAGCTCACCAAGCGCTGTCGGAGGTAGTGGCATTCAGTACTTC. Translation: CASSPSAVGGSGIQYF.